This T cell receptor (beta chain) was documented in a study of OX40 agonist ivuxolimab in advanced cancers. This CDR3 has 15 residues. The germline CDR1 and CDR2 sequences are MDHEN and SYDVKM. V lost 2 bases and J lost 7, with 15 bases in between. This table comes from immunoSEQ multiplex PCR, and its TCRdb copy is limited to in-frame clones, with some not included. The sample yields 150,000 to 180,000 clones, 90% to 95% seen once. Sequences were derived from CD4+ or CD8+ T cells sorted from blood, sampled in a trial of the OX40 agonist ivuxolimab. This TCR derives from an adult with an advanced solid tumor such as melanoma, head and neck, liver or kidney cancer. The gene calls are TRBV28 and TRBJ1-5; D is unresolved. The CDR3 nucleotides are TGTGCCAGCAGTTTAGCTTTAGGGAAGACGCAGCCCCAGCATTTT. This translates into CASSLALGKTQPQHF.